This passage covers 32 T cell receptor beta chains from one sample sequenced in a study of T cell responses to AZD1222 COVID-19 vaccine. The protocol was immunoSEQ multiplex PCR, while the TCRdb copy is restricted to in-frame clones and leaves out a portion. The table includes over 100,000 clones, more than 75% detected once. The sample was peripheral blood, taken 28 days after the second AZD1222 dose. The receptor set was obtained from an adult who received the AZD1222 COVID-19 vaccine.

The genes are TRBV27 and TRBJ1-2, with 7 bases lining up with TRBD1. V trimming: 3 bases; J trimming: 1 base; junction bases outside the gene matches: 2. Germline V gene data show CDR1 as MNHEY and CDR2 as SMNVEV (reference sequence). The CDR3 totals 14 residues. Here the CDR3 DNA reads TGTGCCAGCAGTTTGAGACAGGGTAACTATGGCTACACCTTC. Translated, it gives CASSLRQGNYGYTF.

The CDR3 loop is CAISDPILAGGRSDTQYF. The CDR3 coding sequence is TGTGCCATCAGTGACCCTATACTAGCGGGAGGGCGGTCGGATACGCAGTATTTT. The chain employs TRBV10-3 and TRBJ2-3; 13 bases agree with TRBD2. Looked up from germline, CDR1 is ENHRY and CDR2 is SYGVKD. J gave up 6 bases and V 3 bases, and 12 bases lay outside the gene matches. The CDR3 contains 18 residues.

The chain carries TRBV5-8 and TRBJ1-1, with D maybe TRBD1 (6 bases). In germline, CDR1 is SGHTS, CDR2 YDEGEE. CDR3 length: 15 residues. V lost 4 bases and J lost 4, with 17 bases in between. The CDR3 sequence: CASSHRDNSATEAFF. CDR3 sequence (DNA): TGTGCCAGCAGCCACAGGGACAACTCCGCCACTGAAGCTTTCTTT.

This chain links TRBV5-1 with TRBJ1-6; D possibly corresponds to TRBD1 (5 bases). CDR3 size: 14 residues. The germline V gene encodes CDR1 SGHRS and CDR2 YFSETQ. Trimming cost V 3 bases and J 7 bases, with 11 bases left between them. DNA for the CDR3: TGCGCCAGCAGCTCGGGACTTCTAAATTCACCCCTCCACTTT. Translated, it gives CASSSGLLNSPLHF.

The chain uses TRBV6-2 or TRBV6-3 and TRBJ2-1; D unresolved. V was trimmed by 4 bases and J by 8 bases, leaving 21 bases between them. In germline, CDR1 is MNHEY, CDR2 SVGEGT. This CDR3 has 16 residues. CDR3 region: CASSSTPWVKVDEQFF. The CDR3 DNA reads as TGTGCCAGCAGTTCAACCCCTTGGGTCAAGGTCGATGAGCAGTTCTTC.

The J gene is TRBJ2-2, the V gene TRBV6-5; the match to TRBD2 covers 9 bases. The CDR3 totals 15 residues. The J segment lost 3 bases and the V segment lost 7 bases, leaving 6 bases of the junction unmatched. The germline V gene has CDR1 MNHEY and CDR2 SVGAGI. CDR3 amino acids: CASNGIAGDTGELFF. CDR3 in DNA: TGTGCCAGCAACGGTATAGCGGGGGACACCGGGGAGCTGTTTTTT.

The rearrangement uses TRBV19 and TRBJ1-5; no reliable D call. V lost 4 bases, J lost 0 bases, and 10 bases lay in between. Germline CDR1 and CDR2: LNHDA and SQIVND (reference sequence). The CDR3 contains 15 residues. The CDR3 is CASSTSGFSNQPQHF. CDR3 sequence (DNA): TGTGCCAGTAGTACCAGCGGGTTTAGCAATCAGCCCCAGCATTTT.

The DNA of the CDR3 is TGTGCCAGTACCTTGACTAGCGGGAGAGGGACCCAGTACTTC. Its translation is CASTLTSGRGTQYF. V and J are TRBV19 and TRBJ2-5; TRBD2 matches at 12 bases. CDR3 size: 14 residues. CDR1 is LNHDA and CDR2 is SQIVND in the germline V gene (reference sequence). Trimming took 7 bases from V and 7 from J; bases not matched to a gene: 7.

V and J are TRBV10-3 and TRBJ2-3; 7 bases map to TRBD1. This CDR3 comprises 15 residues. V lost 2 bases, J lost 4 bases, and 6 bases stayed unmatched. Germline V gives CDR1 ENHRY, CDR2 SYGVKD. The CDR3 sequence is CAISEAQGVSDTQYF. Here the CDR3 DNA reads TGTGCCATCAGTGAGGCGCAGGGGGTGTCAGATACGCAGTATTTT.

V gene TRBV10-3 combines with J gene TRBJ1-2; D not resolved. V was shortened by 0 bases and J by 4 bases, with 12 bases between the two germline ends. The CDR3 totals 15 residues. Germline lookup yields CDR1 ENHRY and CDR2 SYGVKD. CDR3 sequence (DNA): TGTGCCATCAGTGAGTCGGCCGGATTAGGCTATGGCTACACCTTC. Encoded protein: CAISESAGLGYGYTF.

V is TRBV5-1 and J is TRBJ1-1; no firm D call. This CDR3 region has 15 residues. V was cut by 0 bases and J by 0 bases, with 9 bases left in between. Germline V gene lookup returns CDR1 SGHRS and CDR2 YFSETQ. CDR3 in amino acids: CASSLDGVLNTEAFF. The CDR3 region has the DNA TGCGCCAGCAGCTTGGATGGGGTTCTGAACACTGAAGCTTTCTTT.

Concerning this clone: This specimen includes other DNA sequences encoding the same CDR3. CDR3 protein: CASSPGTVYGYTF. CDR3 nucleotides: TGTGCCAGCAGCCCCGGGACAGTTTATGGCTACACCTTC. The rearrangement joins TRBV5-4 to TRBJ1-2, with TRBD1 identical over 7 bases. This CDR3 spans 13 amino acids. J was trimmed by 5 bases and V by 4 bases; bases with no gene match: 5. Per germline, CDR1 SGHNT and CDR2 YYREEE (reference sequence).

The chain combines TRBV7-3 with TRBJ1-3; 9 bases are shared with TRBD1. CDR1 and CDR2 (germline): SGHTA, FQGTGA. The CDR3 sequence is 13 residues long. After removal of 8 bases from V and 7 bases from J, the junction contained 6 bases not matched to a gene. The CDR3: CASRTGDGNTIYF. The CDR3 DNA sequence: TGTGCCAGCCGGACAGGGGATGGCAACACCATATATTTT. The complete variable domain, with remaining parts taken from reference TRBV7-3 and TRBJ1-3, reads GAGVSQTPSNKVTEKGKYVELRCDPISGHTALYWYRQSLGQGPEFLIYFQGTGAADDSGLPNDRFFAVRPEGSVSTLKIQRTERGDSAVYLCASRTGDGNTIYFGEGSWLTVV.

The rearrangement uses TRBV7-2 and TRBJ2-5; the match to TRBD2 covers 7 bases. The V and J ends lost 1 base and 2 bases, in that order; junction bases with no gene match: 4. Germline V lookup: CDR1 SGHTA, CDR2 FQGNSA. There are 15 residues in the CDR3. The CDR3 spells CASSLVASGQETQYF. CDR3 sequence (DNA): TGTGCCAGCAGCTTAGTGGCTAGCGGACAAGAGACCCAGTACTTC.

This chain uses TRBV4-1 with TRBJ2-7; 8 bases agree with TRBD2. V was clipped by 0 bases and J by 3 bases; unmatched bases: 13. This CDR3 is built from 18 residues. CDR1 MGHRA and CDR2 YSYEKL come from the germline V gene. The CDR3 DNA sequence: TGCGCCAGCAGCCAAGATCGTAGCCTAGCGGGTGTTATCTACGAGCAGTACTTC. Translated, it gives CASSQDRSLAGVIYEQYF.

The CDR3 sequence is CASSPTRLAGNTGELFF. CDR3 DNA sequence: TGTGCCAGTAGTCCCACTCGACTAGCGGGGAACACCGGGGAGCTGTTTTTT. The chain uses TRBV19 and TRBJ2-2; 10 positions agree with TRBD2. This CDR3 has 17 residues. Germline CDR1 and CDR2: LNHDA and SQIVND (reference sequence). With 5 bases clipped from V and 1 base from J, the junction kept 7 bases outside the gene matches.

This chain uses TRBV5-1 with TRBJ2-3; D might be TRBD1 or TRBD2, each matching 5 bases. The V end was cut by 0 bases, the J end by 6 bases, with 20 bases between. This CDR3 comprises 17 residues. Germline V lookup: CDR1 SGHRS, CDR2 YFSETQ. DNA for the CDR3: TGCGCCAGCAGCTTGGAAGGGCACGGACAAGCGGTGGATACGCAGTATTTT. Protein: CASSLEGHGQAVDTQYF.

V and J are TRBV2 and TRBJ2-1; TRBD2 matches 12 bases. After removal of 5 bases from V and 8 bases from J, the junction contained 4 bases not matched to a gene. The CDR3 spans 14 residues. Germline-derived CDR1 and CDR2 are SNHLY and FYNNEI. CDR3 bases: TGTGCCAGCAGTAGACTAGCGGGAGTACATGAGCAGTTCTTC. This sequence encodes CASSRLAGVHEQFF. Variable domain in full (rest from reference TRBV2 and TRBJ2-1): EPEVTQTPSHQVTQMGQEVILRCVPISNHLYFYWYRQILGQKVEFLVSFYNNEISEKSEIFDDQFSVERPDGSNFTLKIRSTKLEDSAMYFCASSRLAGVHEQFFGPGTRLTVL.

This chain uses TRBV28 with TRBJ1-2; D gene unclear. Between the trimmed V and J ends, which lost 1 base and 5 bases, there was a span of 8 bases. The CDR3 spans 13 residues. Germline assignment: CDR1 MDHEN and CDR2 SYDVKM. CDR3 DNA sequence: TGTGCCAGCAGTTTATTGGGAGCGTATGGCTACACCTTC. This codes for CASSLLGAYGYTF.

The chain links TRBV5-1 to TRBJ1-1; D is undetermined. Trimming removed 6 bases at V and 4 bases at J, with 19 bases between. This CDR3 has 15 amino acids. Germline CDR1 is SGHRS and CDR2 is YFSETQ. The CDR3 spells CASTPSQKMGTEAFF. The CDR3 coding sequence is TGCGCCAGCACCCCTAGCCAAAAGATGGGCACTGAAGCTTTCTTT.

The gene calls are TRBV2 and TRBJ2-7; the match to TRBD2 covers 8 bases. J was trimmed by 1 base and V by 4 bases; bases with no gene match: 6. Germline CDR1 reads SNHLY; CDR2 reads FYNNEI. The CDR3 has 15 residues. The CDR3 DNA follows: TGTGCCAGCAGTGTACGACTAGCGATGTCCTACGAGCAGTACTTC. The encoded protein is CASSVRLAMSYEQYF.

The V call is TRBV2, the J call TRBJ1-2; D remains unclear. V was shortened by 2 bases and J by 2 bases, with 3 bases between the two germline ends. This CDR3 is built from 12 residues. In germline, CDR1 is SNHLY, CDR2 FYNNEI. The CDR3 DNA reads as TGTGCCAGCAGTGAACAAAACTATGGCTACACCTTC. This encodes CASSEQNYGYTF.

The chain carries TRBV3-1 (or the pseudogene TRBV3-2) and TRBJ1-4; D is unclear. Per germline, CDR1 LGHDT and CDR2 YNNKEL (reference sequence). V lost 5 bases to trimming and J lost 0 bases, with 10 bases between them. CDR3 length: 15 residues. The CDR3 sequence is CASSLAGATNEKLFF. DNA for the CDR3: TGTGCCAGCAGCTTGGCAGGTGCAACTAATGAAAAACTGTTTTTT.

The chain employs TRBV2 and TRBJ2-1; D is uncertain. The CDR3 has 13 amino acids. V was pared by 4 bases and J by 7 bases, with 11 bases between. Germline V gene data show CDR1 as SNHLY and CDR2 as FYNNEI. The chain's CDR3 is CASSVLDRNEQFF. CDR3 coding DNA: TGTGCCAGCAGTGTTCTGGATCGGAATGAGCAGTTCTTC.

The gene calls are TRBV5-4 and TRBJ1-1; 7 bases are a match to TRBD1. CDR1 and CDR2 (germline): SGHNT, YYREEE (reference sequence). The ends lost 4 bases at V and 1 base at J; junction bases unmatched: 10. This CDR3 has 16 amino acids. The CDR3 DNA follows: TGTGCCAGCAGCGTTGTCAGGGGGGAGGGGAACACTGAAGCTTTCTTT. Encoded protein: CASSVVRGEGNTEAFF.

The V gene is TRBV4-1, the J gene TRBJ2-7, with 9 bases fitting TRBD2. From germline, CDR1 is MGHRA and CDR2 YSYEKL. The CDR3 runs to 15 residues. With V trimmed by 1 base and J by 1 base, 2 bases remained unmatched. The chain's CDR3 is CASSQGLAASYEQYF. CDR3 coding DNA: TGCGCCAGCAGCCAAGGACTAGCGGCATCCTACGAGCAGTACTTC.

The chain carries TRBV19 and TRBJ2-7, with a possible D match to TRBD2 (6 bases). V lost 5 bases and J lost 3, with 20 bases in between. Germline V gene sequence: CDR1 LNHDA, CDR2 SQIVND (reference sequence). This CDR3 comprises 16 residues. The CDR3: CASSGITGLAGYEQYF. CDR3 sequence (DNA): TGTGCCAGTAGTGGGATTACGGGACTCGCCGGCTACGAGCAGTACTTC.

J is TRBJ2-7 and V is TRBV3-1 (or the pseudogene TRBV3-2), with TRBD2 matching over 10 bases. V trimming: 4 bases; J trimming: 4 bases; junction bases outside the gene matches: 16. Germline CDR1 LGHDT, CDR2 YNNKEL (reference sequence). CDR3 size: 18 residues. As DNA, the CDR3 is TGTGCCAGCAGCCCTTGGGGATTTTCTAGCGGGAGACTATACGAGCAGTACTTC. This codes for CASSPWGFSSGRLYEQYF.

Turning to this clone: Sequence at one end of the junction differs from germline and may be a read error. DNA for the CDR3: TGTGCCAGCACCCTAGGGACAGGGGACTACGGCTACACCTTC. Residues: CASTLGTGDYGYTF. This sequence joins TRBV6-5 and TRBJ1-2, with 10 bases identical to TRBD1. The CDR3 sequence is 14 residues long. CDR1 is MNHEY, CDR2 SVGAGI, per germline.

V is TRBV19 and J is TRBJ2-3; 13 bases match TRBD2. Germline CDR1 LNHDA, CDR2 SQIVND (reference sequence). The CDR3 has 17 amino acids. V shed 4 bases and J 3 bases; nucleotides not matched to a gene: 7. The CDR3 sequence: CASSTRGLAGRTDTQYF. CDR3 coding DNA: TGTGCCAGTAGTACCCGGGGACTAGCGGGGAGGACAGATACGCAGTATTTT.

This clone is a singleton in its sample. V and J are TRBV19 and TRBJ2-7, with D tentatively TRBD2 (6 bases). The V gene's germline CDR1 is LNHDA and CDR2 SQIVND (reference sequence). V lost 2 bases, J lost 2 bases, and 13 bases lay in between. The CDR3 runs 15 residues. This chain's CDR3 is CASSIYSGETYEQYF. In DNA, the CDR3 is TGTGCCAGTAGTATATATTCGGGGGAAACCTACGAGCAGTACTTC.

CDR3 residues: CASSPGVSGANNEKLFF. The CDR3 region has the DNA TGTGCCAGCAGCCCGGGGGTCTCAGGGGCGAATAATGAAAAACTGTTTTTT. This rearrangement joins TRBV14 to TRBJ1-4; tentative D call: TRBD1 (6 bases). The CDR3 extends over 17 amino acids. The germline V and J ends were trimmed by 4 bases and 4 bases, with 19 bases remaining between them. CDR1 is SGHDN, CDR2 FVKESK, per germline.